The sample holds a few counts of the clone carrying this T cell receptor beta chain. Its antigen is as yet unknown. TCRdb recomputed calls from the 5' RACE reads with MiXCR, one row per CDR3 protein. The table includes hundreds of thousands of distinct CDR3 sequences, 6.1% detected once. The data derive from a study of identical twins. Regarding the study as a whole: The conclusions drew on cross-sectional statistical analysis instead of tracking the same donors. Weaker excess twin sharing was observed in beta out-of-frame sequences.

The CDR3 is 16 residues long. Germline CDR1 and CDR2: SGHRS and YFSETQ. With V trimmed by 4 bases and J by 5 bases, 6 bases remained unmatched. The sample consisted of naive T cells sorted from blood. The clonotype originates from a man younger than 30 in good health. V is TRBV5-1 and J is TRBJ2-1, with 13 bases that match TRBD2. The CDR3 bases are TGCGCCAGCAGCGGAGGACTAGCGGGAGATCACAATGAGCAGTTCTTC. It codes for CASSGGLAGDHNEQFF.